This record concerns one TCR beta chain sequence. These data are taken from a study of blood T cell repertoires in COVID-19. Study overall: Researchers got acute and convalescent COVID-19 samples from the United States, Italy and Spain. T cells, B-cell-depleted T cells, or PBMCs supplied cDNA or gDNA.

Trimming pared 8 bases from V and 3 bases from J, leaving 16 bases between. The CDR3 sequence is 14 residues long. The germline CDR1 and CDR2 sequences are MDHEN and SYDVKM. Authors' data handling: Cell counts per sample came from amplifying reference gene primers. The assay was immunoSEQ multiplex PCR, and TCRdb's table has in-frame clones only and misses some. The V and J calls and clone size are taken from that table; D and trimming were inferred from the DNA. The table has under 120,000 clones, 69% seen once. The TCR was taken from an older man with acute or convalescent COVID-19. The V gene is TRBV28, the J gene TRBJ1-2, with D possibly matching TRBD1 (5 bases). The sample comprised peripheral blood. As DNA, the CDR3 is TGTGCCAGCGCGGGGGAGTCCCGGGACTATGGCTACACCTTC. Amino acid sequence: CASAGESRDYGYTF.